This T cell receptor (beta chain) was documented in a study of identical twins. General study points: Cord blood beta clonotypes present at high abundance carried fewer insertions; no such pattern appeared in memory repertoires. Rather than following the same donors, the conclusions depended on cross-sectional statistical analysis. The authors noted that invariant MAIT and iNKT cells could partly confound zero-insertion analyses.

A single record per CDR3 protein comes from TCRdb applying MiXCR to the 5' RACE reads. The sample carries around 510,000 distinct CDR3 sequences, 13% to 15% recorded once. The ends were cut back, 6 bases at V and 1 base at J, with 16 bases in the middle. CDR3 length equals 15 residues. Germline values: CDR1 SGHNT, CDR2 YYREEE (reference sequence). This clonotype has only a few counts. Its antigen is unidentified. This same sample was also part of a study on yellow fever vaccine responses in identical twins. Per that paper: In identical twins, vaccine T cell responses appeared partly shared and partly individual.

The source is a woman aged 18-29 years in good health. This chain joins TRBV5-4 and TRBJ1-1; no clear D gene. The sample taken for sequencing was CD4+ T cells sorted from blood. The CDR3 nucleotides read TGTGCCAGCAACCGACGAGGCGAGGAGAACACTGAAGCTTTCTTT. Protein product: CASNRRGEENTEAFF.